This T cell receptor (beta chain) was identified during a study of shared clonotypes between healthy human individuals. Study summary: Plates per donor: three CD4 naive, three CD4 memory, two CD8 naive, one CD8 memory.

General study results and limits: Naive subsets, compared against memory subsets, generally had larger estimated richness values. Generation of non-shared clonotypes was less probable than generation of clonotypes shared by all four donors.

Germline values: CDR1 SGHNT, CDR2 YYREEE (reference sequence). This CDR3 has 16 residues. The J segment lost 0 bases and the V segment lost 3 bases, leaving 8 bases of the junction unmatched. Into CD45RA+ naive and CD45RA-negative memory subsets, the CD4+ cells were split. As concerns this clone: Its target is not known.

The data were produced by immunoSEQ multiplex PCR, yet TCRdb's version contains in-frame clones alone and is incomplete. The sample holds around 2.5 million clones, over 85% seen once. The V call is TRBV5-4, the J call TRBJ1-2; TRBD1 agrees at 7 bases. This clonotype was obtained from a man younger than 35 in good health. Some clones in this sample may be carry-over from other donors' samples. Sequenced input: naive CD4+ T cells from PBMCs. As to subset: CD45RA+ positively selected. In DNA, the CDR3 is TGTGCCAGCAGCTCTCCCACAGGGGCGCCTAACTATGGCTACACCTTC. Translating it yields CASSSPTGAPNYGYTF.